This is a list of T cell receptor beta chains from one sample in a study of tumor-infiltrating lymphocytes in primary liver carcinoma. TCRdb reprocessed the multiplex PCR reads with MiXCR, giving one entry per CDR3 protein. The sample has 90,000 to 150,000 distinct CDR3 sequences; under 70% are singletons. The sequenced sample consisted of tumor-adjacent normal liver tissue. The origin of the receptors is a woman aged 55-70 years with primary liver carcinoma and hepatitis B virus infection. Both conserved end residues are part of each CDR3. Fields, in order: V gene, D gene, clone size, J gene, CDR3 protein, CDR3 DNA. A D gene is named only where the DNA matches it firmly. Rows may omit the clone size; those that give it use once, few, many or a size class.

TRBV11-2	-	-	TRBJ2-5	CASSLVGAQYF	TGTGCCAGCAGCCTAGTAGGGGCCCAGTACTTC
TRBV30	-	many	TRBJ2-7	CAWRGQTSYEQYF	TGTGCCTGGAGGGGGCAAACATCATACGAGCAGTACTTC
TRBV29-1	TRBD2	-	TRBJ2-3	CGVVGGRSADTQYF	TGCGGCGTTGTTGGCGGGAGGAGTGCAGATACGCAGTATTTT
TRBV28	TRBD1	-	TRBJ2-2	CASSLNWDSSNTGELFF	TGTGCCAGCAGTTTGAACTGGGACAGCTCGAACACCGGGGAGCTGTTTTTT
TRBV11-2	-	-	TRBJ2-7	CASNLLAGMIYEQYF	TGTGCCAGCAACTTATTGGCGGGAATGATCTACGAGCAGTACTTC
TRBV12-3/TRBV12-4	TRBD1	many	TRBJ1-5	CASSLTGGRNQPQHF	TGTGCCAGCAGTTTAACAGGGGGCCGCAATCAGCCCCAGCATTTT
TRBV12-3/TRBV12-4	-	-	TRBJ2-1	CASTTTGSLVNEQFF	TGTGCCAGCACCACCACAGGATCCCTTGTCAATGAGCAGTTCTTC
TRBV6-1	-	-	TRBJ1-2	CASSDDTGVYCGYTF	TGTGCCAGCAGTGACGACACGGGGGTGTACTGTGGCTACACCTTC
TRBV29-1	-	-	TRBJ2-7	CSVGAPPYEHYF	TGCAGCGTGGGAGCCCCGCCTTACGAGCACTACTTC
TRBV12-3/TRBV12-4	-	many	TRBJ2-2	CASSLTLGTGELFF	TGTGCCAGCAGTCTTACCTTGGGCACCGGGGAGCTGTTTTTT
TRBV11-2	-	medium-sized	TRBJ2-1	CASSPGPDYNEQFF	TGTGCCAGCAGCCCAGGTCCGGACTACAATGAGCAGTTCTTC
TRBV12-3/TRBV12-4	TRBD2	-	TRBJ2-7	CASSRQLAGVVQYF	TGTGCCAGCAGTAGACAACTAGCGGGAGTCGTGCAATACTTC
TRBV29-1	-	-	TRBJ2-3	CSVGTSRADTQYF	TGCAGCGTTGGAACAAGTAGGGCAGATACGCAGTATTTT